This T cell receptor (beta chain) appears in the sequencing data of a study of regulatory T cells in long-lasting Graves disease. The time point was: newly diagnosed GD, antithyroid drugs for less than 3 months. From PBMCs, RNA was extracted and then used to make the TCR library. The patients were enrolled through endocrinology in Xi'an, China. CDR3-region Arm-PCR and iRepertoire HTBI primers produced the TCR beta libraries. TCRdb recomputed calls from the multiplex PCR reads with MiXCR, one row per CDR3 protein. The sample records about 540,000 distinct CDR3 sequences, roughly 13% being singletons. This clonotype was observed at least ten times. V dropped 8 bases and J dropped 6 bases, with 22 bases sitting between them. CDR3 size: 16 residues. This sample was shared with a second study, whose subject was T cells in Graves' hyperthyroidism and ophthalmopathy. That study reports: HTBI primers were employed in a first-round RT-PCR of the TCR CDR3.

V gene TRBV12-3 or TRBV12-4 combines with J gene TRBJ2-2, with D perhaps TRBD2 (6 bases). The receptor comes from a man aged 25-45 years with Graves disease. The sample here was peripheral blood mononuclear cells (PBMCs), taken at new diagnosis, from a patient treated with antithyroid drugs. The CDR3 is CASLLGGSGMAGELFF. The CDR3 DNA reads TGTGCCAGCCTTTTAGGAGGGTCAGGGATGGCCGGGGAGCTGTTTTTT.